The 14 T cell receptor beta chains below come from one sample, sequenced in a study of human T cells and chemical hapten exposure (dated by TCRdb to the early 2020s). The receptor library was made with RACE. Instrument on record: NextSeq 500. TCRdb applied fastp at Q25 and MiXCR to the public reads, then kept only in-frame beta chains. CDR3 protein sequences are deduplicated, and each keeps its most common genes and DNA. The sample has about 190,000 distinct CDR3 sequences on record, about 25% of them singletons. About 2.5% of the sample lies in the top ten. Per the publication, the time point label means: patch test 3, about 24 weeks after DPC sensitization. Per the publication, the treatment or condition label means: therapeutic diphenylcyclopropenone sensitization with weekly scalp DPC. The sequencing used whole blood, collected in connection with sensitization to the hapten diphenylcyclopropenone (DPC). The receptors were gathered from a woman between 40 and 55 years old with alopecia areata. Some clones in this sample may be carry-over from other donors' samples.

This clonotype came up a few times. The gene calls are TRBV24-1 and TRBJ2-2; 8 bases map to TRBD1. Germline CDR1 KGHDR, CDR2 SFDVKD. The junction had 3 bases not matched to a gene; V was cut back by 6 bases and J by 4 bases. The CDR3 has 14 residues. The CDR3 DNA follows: TGTGCCACCAGTCCAGGGACAGGCACCGGGGAGCTGTTTTTT. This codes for CATSPGTGTGELFF.

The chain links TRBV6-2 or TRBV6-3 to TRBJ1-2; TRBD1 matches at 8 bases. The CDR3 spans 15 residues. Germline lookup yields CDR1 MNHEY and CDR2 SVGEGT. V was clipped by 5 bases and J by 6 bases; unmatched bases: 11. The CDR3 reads CASSLPPGQEDGYTF. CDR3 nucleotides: TGTGCCAGCAGTCTCCCCCCGGGACAGGAGGATGGCTACACCTTC.

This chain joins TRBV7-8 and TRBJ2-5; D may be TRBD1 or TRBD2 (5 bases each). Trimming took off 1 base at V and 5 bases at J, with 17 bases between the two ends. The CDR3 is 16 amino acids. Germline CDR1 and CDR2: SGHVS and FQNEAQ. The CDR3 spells CASSLVFSGRRETQYF. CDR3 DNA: TGTGCCAGCAGCTTAGTTTTTTCGGGGCGACGGGAGACCCAGTACTTC.

The CDR3 DNA sequence: TGTGCCAGCAGTCTCAGTATGAGCTCCTACAATGAGCAGTTCTTC. Its protein is CASSLSMSSYNEQFF. The chain uses TRBV27 and TRBJ2-1; D remains unclear. The CDR3 spans 15 residues. V lost 5 bases and J 0 bases, leaving 11 bases between the germline ends. Germline loops: CDR1 MNHEY, CDR2 SMNVEV (reference sequence).

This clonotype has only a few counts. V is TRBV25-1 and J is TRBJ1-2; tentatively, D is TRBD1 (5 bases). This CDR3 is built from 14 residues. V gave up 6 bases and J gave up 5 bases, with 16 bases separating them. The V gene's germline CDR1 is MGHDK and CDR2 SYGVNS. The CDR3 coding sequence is TGTGCCAGCAGACCCACGGGGAAGGGGTATGGCTACACCTTC. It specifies CASRPTGKGYGYTF.

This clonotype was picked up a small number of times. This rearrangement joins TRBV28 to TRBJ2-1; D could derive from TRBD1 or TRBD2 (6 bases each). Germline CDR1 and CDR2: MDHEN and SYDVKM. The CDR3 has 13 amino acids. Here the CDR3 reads CAVWGAWYNEQFF. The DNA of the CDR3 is TGTGCAGTTTGGGGGGCTTGGTACAATGAGCAGTTCTTC.

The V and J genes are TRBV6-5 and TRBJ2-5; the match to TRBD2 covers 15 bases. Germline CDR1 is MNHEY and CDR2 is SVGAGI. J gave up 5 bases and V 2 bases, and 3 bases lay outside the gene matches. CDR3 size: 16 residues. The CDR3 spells CASSYAGTSGRETQYF. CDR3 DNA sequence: TGTGCCAGCAGTTACGCCGGGACTAGCGGGAGGGAGACCCAGTACTTC.

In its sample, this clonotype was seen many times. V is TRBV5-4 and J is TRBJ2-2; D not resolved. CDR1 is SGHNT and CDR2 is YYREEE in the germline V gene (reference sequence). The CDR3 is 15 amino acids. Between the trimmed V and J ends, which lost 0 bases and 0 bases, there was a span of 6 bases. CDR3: CASSLAGANTGELFF. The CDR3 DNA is TGTGCCAGCAGCTTGGCGGGCGCGAACACCGGGGAGCTGTTTTTT.

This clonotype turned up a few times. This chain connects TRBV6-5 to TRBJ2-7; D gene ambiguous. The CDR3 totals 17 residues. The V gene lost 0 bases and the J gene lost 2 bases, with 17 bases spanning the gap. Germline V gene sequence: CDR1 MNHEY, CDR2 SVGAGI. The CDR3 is CASSYSTTLLLPYEQYF. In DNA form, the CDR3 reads TGTGCCAGCAGTTACTCGACCACTCTACTTCTTCCCTACGAGCAGTACTTC.

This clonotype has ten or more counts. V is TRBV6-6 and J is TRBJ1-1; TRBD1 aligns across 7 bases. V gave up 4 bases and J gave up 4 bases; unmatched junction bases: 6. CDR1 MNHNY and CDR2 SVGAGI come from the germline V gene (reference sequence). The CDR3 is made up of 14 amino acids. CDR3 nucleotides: TGTGCCAGCAGTTCCTGGACAGGTACCACTGAAGCTTTCTTT. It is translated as CASSSWTGTTEAFF.

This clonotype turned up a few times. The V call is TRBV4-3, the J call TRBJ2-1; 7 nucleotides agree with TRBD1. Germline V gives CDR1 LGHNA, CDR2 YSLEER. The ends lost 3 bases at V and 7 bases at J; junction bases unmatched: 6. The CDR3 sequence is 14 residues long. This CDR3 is CASSQGRGSNEQFF. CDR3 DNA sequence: TGCGCCAGCAGCCAGGGCAGGGGGTCGAATGAGCAGTTCTTC.

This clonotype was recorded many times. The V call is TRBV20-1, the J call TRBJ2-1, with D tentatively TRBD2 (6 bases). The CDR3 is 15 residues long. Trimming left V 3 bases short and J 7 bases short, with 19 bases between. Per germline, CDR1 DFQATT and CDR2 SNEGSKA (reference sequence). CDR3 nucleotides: TGCAGTGCTAGTCGTTTTGGGGGACTCAGTAATGAGCAGTTCTTC. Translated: CSASRFGGLSNEQFF.

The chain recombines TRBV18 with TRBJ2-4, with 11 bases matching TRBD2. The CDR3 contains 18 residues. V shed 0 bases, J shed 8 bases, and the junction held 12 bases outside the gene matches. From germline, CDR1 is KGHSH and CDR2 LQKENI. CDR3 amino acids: CASSPPVDSGRDRDIQYF. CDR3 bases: TGTGCCAGCTCACCACCCGTGGATAGCGGGAGGGATCGGGACATTCAGTACTTC.

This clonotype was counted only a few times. The CDR3 sequence is CASSYGRRSEQYF. The CDR3 nucleotides are TGTGCCAGCAGTTACGGACGCAGGAGCGAGCAGTACTTC. This chain connects TRBV6-2 or TRBV6-3 to TRBJ2-7; D is unresolved. The CDR3 spans 13 residues. Germline lookup yields CDR1 MNHEY and CDR2 SVGEGT. V dropped 2 bases and J dropped 6 bases, with 11 bases sitting between them.